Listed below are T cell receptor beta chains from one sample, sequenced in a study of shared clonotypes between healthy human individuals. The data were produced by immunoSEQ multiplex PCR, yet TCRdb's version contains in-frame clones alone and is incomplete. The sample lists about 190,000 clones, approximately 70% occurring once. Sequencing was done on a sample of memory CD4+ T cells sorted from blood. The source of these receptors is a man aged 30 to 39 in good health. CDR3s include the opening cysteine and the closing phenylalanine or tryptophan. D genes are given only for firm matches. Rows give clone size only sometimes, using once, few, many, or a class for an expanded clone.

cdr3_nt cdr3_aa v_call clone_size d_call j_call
TGCAGCGTTGCTCCCAGGACTCAAAACATTCAGTACTTC CSVAPRTQNIQYF TRBV29-1 . . TRBJ2-4
TGCGCCAGCAGTGATTCCTACGAGCAGTACTTC CASSDSYEQYF TRBV5-1 once . TRBJ2-7
TGTGCCAGCAGTGAATCCGGGGGCCATCAGCCCCAGCATTTT CASSESGGHQPQHF TRBV25-1 few . TRBJ1-5
TGTGCCAGCAGCTCCACTAGCGAAGACACCGGGGAGCTGTTTTTT CASSSTSEDTGELFF TRBV11-3 . TRBD2 TRBJ2-2
TGTGCCAGCAGCCCCCTGGCACAGGGAACGGATGGGCAGTACTTC CASSPLAQGTDGQYF TRBV9 many . TRBJ2-7
TGTGCCAGCAGCGTAGACAGCCTCTCCGGAAACACCATATATTTT CASSVDSLSGNTIYF TRBV9 . . TRBJ1-3
TGTGCCAGCAGCCGAGGGACAGGGGGCAATCAGCCCCAGCATTTT CASSRGTGGNQPQHF TRBV7-2 . TRBD1 TRBJ1-5
TGTGCCACCAGCAGATCCCGGCGGGGGGAGGGCCCAGATACGCAGTATTTT CATSRSRRGEGPDTQYF TRBV15 few TRBD2 TRBJ2-3
TGCGCCAGCAGAATAAACACCGGGGAGCTGTTTTTT CASRINTGELFF TRBV5-1 . . TRBJ2-2
TGTGCCAGCTCACCAAGCACAGATACGCAGTATTTT CASSPSTDTQYF TRBV18 . . TRBJ2-3
TGTGCCAGCAGGCGACAGCTTATGAACACTGAAGCTTTCTTT CASRRQLMNTEAFF TRBV27 . . TRBJ1-1
TGTGCCAGCAGCTTGAAGTCTAGGGGGTCTCGGGAAAAACTGTTTTTT CASSLKSRGSREKLFF TRBV5-4 . . TRBJ1-4
TGCGCCAGCAGCCTCCAACCACAGGGAGGGTTTTACAATGAGCAGTTCTTC CASSLQPQGGFYNEQFF TRBV5-1 few . TRBJ2-1
TGTGCCAGCAGTACTCAATCCCCTAGCGGGAGGGGAAAGAGGGATGAGCAGTTCTTC CASSTQSPSGRGKRDEQFF TRBV28 . TRBD2 TRBJ2-1
TGTGCCTCAGGGACAGCGAGGTATGGCTACACCTTC CASGTARYGYTF TRBV28 few TRBD1 TRBJ1-2
TGCAGCGTGAGGGGTGGGGGCCGTGGAGATACGCAGTATTTT CSVRGGGRGDTQYF TRBV29-1 . . TRBJ2-3
TGTGCCAGCAGCTTAAAAGGTCTTTACAATGAGCAGTTCTTC CASSLKGLYNEQFF TRBV7-3 once . TRBJ2-1
TGTGCCAGCAGTATCACAGGGGGTGAGCAGTACTTC CASSITGGEQYF TRBV28 many TRBD1 TRBJ2-7
TGTGCCAGCAGCTTAAGCATGAACACTGAAGCTTTCTTT CASSLSMNTEAFF TRBV7-3 . . TRBJ1-1
TGTGCCAGCAGTTTACCGGCGGGATCCACAGATACGCAGTATTTT CASSLPAGSTDTQYF TRBV28 few . TRBJ2-3
TGCGCCAGCAGCTTCCGGACTAGCGGCAATGGGGACATTCAGTACTTC CASSFRTSGNGDIQYF TRBV5-1 . TRBD2 TRBJ2-4
TGTGCCAGCAGTTATCAGGCTAGCGTCGCAGATACGCAGTATTTT CASSYQASVADTQYF TRBV6-5 few . TRBJ2-3
TGTGCCAGCAGTTCTCAGGGAAAAACTGAAGCTTTCTTT CASSSQGKTEAFF TRBV27 few . TRBJ1-1
TGTGCCAGCAGTTACGGGGGGGCCAAAAACATTCAGTACTTC CASSYGGAKNIQYF TRBV6-5 . . TRBJ2-4
TGCAGCGCCCAGGCAGGGTGGGGTATGAACACTGAAGCTTTCTTT CSAQAGWGMNTEAFF TRBV29-1 . . TRBJ1-1
TGTGCCAGTGGGACTAGTGGATGGGCAGATACGCAGTATTTT CASGTSGWADTQYF TRBV19 . TRBD2 TRBJ2-3
TGTGCCAGCAGTTACTCCCCAGGGCCCTCTTCCTACGAGCAGTACTTC CASSYSPGPSSYEQYF TRBV6-6 . . TRBJ2-7
TGTGCCAGCAGTCATAACGGGGATAGCGGGACCTACAATGAGCAGTTCTTC CASSHNGDSGTYNEQFF TRBV28 . TRBD2 TRBJ2-1
TGTGCCAGCAGCCAAGGAGGATTAGCGGGCAATGAGCAGTTCTTC CASSQGGLAGNEQFF TRBV14 . TRBD2 TRBJ2-1
TGCAGTGCTACTAGATACAATGAGCAGTTCTTC CSATRYNEQFF TRBV20-1 . . TRBJ2-1
TGTGCCAGTAGTGTCGCCAGGGGGTCCGGGGAGCTGTTTTTT CASSVARGSGELFF TRBV19 . TRBD1 TRBJ2-2
TGTGCCAGCAGTTTAAGGTCTGACCCCTACGAGCAGTACTTC CASSLRSDPYEQYF TRBV27 . . TRBJ2-7
TGTGCCAGCTCCCTAGGACAGGGAAGCACAGATACGCAGTATTTT CASSLGQGSTDTQYF TRBV18 few TRBD1 TRBJ2-3
TGTGCCAGCAGTAGCGCGGGACACCAAAACTATGGCTACACCTTC CASSSAGHQNYGYTF TRBV28 few . TRBJ1-2
TGTGCCAGCAGTTCCACGGAAGAGACCCAGTACTTC CASSSTEETQYF TRBV6-1 few . TRBJ2-5
TGTGCTAAGCCCAGGGACACTGAAGCTTTCTTT CAKPRDTEAFF TRBV30 . . TRBJ1-1
TGTGCCAGCAGCCTCCAGGGGAGGACGGAGACCCAGTACTTC CASSLQGRTETQYF TRBV7-2 . . TRBJ2-5
TGTGCCAGCAGCTTAGGAGGTGGACTAGCGGGAGTAAGGACCGGGGAGCTGTTTTTT CASSLGGGLAGVRTGELFF TRBV11-2 . TRBD2 TRBJ2-2
TGTGCCAGCAGTTACCACAGAGGGGAGACCCAGTACTTC CASSYHRGETQYF TRBV7-2 . . TRBJ2-5
TGTGCCAGCAGGCCGACAGGGTCTAGCACAGATACGCAGTATTTT CASRPTGSSTDTQYF TRBV6-5 . TRBD1 TRBJ2-3
TGTGCCAGCAGCTACTCCGGGACTTCCACAGATACGCAGTATTTT CASSYSGTSTDTQYF TRBV6-5 . . TRBJ2-3
TGCAGCGTTCGGACAGGGCGCTATGGCTACACCTTC CSVRTGRYGYTF TRBV29-1 few TRBD1 TRBJ1-2
TGTGCCAGCACCCCTCGGACTAGCGGCCAAGAGACCCAGTACTTC CASTPRTSGQETQYF TRBV25-1 . TRBD2 TRBJ2-5
TGTGCCAGCAGCCCCAACCGGGGATACGAGCAGTACTTC CASSPNRGYEQYF TRBV11-3 . . TRBJ2-7
TGTGCCAGCAGCTTGGCCGGACCGGGCGGTGAAGCTTTCTTT CASSLAGPGGEAFF TRBV5-4 many . TRBJ1-1